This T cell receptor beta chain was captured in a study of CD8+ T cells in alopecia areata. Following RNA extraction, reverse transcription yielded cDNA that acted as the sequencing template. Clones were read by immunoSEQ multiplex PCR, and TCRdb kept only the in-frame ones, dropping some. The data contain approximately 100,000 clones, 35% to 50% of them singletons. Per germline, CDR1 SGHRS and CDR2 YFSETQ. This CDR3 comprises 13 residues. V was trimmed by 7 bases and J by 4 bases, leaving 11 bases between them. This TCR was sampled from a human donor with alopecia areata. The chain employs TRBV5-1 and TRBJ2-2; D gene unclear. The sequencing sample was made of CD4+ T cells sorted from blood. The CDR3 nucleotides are TGCGCCAGCGGGGTACAGACCACCGGGGAGCTGTTTTTT. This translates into CASGVQTTGELFF.